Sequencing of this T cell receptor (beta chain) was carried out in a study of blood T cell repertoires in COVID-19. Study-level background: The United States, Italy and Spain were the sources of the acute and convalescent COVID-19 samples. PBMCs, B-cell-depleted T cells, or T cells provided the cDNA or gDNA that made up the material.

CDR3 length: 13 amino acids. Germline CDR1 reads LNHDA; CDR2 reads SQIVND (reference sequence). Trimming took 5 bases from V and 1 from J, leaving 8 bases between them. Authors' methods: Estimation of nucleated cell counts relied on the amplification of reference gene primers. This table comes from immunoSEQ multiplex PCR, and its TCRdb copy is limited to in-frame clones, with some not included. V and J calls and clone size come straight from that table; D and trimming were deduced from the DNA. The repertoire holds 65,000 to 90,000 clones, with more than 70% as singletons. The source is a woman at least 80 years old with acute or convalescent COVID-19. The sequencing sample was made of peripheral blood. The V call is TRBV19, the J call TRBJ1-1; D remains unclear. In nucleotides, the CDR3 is TGTGCCAGTAGTTGGCAAGAGAACACTGAAGCTTTCTTT. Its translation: CASSWQENTEAFF.